This TCR beta chain is from a study of CD8 T cells in Susac syndrome. TCR beta was sequenced from blood CD8+ and CD4+ T cells. The CDR3 extends over 13 amino acids. V was shortened by 5 bases and J by 3 bases, with 11 bases between the two germline ends. Germline V CDR1 and CDR2: SGHRS, YFSETQ. When the RNA was reverse transcribed, random hexamers were used with an input of 0.5 to 1 ug. TCRdb ran MiXCR on the immunoSEQ multiplex PCR reads and lists one entry per CDR3 protein. This sample has 65,000 to 90,000 distinct CDR3 sequences, with approximately 94% found just once. This receptor was obtained from a human donor with multiple sclerosis. This chain uses TRBV5-1 with TRBJ1-2; D unresolved. Source material: CD8+ T cells from PBMCs. CDR3 amino acids: CASSSTAYYGYTF. In DNA, the CDR3 is TGCGCCAGCAGTTCGACTGCCTACTATGGCTACACCTTC.